Following are 30 T cell receptor beta chains from one sample sequenced in a study of PD-1 blockade in classical Hodgkin lymphoma. Described time point: cycle 4 day 1 (C4D1), after less than seven weeks of nivolumab. There was relapse after autologous stem cell transplantation in every patient, and there was variation in brentuximab vedotin exposure. CD4+ T cells were purified from thawed PBMCs by magnetic negative selection. Generated by immunoSEQ multiplex PCR, the TCRdb table keeps only in-frame clones and is missing some. The table has about 30,000 clones, approximately 80% seen once. Here the sequenced sample was CD4+ T cells from blood, taken before the fourth cycle of nivolumab. These receptors came from a human donor with classical Hodgkin lymphoma.

J is TRBJ1-1 and V is TRBV5-5, with 8 bases matching TRBD1. V was clipped by 2 bases and J by 6 bases; unmatched bases: 3. Germline V gene lookup returns CDR1 SGHKS and CDR2 YYEKEE (reference sequence). The CDR3 is 13 amino acids. The CDR3 sequence: CASSFQGAPEAFF. In DNA form, the CDR3 reads TGTGCCAGCAGCTTCCAGGGGGCCCCTGAAGCTTTCTTT.

This clone was seen once. The J gene is TRBJ1-3, the V gene TRBV5-1; D is perhaps TRBD1 (6 bases). Between the trimmed V and J ends, which lost 4 bases and 2 bases, there was a span of 13 bases. CDR1 is SGHRS and CDR2 is YFSETQ in the germline V gene. The CDR3 loop spans 15 amino acids. The CDR3 is CASSPGGRTGNTIYF. The CDR3 DNA sequence: TGCGCCAGCAGCCCTGGGGGCAGGACTGGAAACACCATATATTTT.

Here the CDR3 DNA reads TGTGCCAGCAACCCGGACCGTAGGGCAAACATTCAGTACTTC. It codes for CASNPDRRANIQYF. The chain couples TRBV2 to TRBJ2-4, with no clear D. This CDR3 contains 14 residues. From germline, CDR1 is SNHLY and CDR2 FYNNEI. V lost 7 bases and J lost 6, with 16 bases in between.

This clone was picked up a small number of times. This sequence joins TRBV7-9 and TRBJ1-2, with 9 bases identical to TRBD1. CDR3 length: 13 residues. V was clipped by 5 bases and J by 8 bases; unmatched bases: 6. Germline loops: CDR1 SEHNR, CDR2 FQNEAQ (reference sequence). The CDR3 loop is CASSPRQGDGYTF. The CDR3 nucleotides are TGTGCCAGCAGCCCCAGACAGGGGGACGGCTACACCTTC.

The chain is built from TRBV5-1 and TRBJ1-4; D perhaps matches TRBD1 (6 bases). Trimming removed 3 bases at V and 4 bases at J, with 13 bases between. Germline V lookup: CDR1 SGHRS, CDR2 YFSETQ. The CDR3 covers 15 residues. CDR3 residues: CASSSQSGDNEKLFF. The CDR3 nucleotides are TGCGCCAGCAGCTCCCAATCAGGGGATAATGAAAAACTGTTTTTT.

This chain joins TRBV2 and TRBJ1-3; D gene ambiguous. Trimming removed 0 bases at V and 0 bases at J, with 6 bases between. The CDR3 sequence is 15 residues long. The germline gives CDR1 SNHLY, CDR2 FYNNEI. The CDR3 nucleotides are TGTGCCAGCAGTGAAGCAGGAGGCTCTGGAAACACCATATATTTT. It is translated as CASSEAGGSGNTIYF.

The chain recombines TRBV7-2 with TRBJ2-1; 9 nucleotides line up with TRBD2. CDR3 length equals 16 residues. The V gene end was trimmed by 1 base and the J gene end by 9 bases; junction bases not matched to a gene: 10. Germline CDR1 is SGHTA and CDR2 is FQGNSA. The CDR3 coding sequence is TGTGCCAGCAGCTTAGTTCCAGCGGGGGGCAGCGGTGAGCAGTTCTTC. Encoded protein: CASSLVPAGGSGEQFF.

The V call is TRBV11-2, the J call TRBJ2-1, with TRBD2 as a possible D gene (6 bases). The CDR3 length is 13 residues. V lost 8 bases to trimming and J lost 7 bases, with 15 bases between them. Germline CDR1 and CDR2: SGHAT and FQNNGV. The CDR3 protein is CASRAGGGNEQFF. The CDR3 region has the DNA TGTGCCAGCCGAGCGGGTGGAGGTAATGAGCAGTTCTTC.

The chain is built from TRBV19 and TRBJ2-1; D is perhaps TRBD2 (7 bases). The V end lost 0 bases, the J end lost 2 bases, and 20 bases lay between the germline ends. This CDR3 is built from 19 residues. Germline values: CDR1 LNHDA, CDR2 SQIVND (reference sequence). In DNA form, the CDR3 reads TGTGCCAGTAGTATAGAACCGAACTCCGGGGGGCCCCCCTACAATGAGCAGTTCTTC. Translating it yields CASSIEPNSGGPPYNEQFF.

The CDR3 DNA reads as TGCGCCAGCAGTCCTTCCGGGGTGGGAGATACGCAGTATTTT. Protein sequence: CASSPSGVGDTQYF. The rearrangement uses TRBV5-1 and TRBJ2-3; possibly TRBD2 for D (5 bases). With 5 bases removed from V and 5 bases from J, the gap between germline ends came to 15 bases. Looked up from germline, CDR1 is SGHRS and CDR2 is YFSETQ. CDR3 size: 14 residues.

The V and J genes are TRBV7-9 and TRBJ1-1; D remains ambiguous. CDR3 length: 16 residues. The germline V gene encodes CDR1 SEHNR and CDR2 FQNEAQ (reference sequence). With 1 base removed from V and 0 bases from J, the gap between germline ends came to 12 bases. The CDR3, as DNA: TGTGCCAGCAGCTTAGGGTCGTGGACGATGAACACTGAAGCTTTCTTT. This sequence encodes CASSLGSWTMNTEAFF.

This chain uses TRBV11-2 with TRBJ2-3; no reliable D call. Germline V gene sequence: CDR1 SGHAT, CDR2 FQNNGV. Deletions cut 4 bases from V and 0 bases from J, with 5 bases between. The CDR3 runs 13 residues. The CDR3 DNA reads as TGTGCCAGCAGCTGGGCTAGCACAGATACGCAGTATTTT. This encodes CASSWASTDTQYF.

The chain uses TRBV7-9 and TRBJ1-2, with 8 positions matching TRBD1. The CDR3 covers 16 residues. Trimming took 6 bases from V and 8 from J; bases not matched to a gene: 17. The V gene's germline CDR1 is SEHNR and CDR2 FQNEAQ (reference sequence). CDR3 nucleotide sequence: TGTGCCAGCAGAATAGCAGGGGGCGTGCTCCTCCGGGGCTACACCTTC. It yields the protein CASRIAGGVLLRGYTF.

The rearrangement joins TRBV28 to TRBJ2-4; D not resolved. V gave up 7 bases and J gave up 0 bases, with 10 bases separating them. The CDR3 is made up of 14 amino acids. Germline CDR1 is MDHEN and CDR2 is SYDVKM. The CDR3 loop is CASTRSLAKNIQYF. CDR3 DNA sequence: TGTGCCAGCACGCGGAGTCTAGCCAAAAACATTCAGTACTTC.

V is TRBV5-1 and J is TRBJ1-2; no firm D call. Germline V gives CDR1 SGHRS, CDR2 YFSETQ. The CDR3 has 14 amino acids. V lost 0 bases and J lost 8, with 14 bases in between. For the CDR3, the DNA is TGCGCCAGCAGCTTGGGGGAGGCCCTGTGGGGCTACACCTTC. Amino acids: CASSLGEALWGYTF.

This clone was observed a few times. The identical CDR3 is also encoded by other nucleotide sequences in the sample. CDR3 sequence reads: CASSLGGNTEAFF. The CDR3 DNA reads as TGCGCCAGCAGCTTGGGGGGGAACACTGAAGCTTTCTTT. This sequence joins TRBV5-1 and TRBJ1-1, with D uncertain. The V gene lost 0 bases and the J gene lost 1 base, with 4 bases spanning the gap. The CDR3 has 13 amino acids. Germline values: CDR1 SGHRS, CDR2 YFSETQ.

This chain connects TRBV18 to TRBJ1-4; D remains ambiguous. CDR1 KGHSH and CDR2 LQKENI come from the germline V gene. V lost 3 bases, J lost 4 bases, and 15 bases lay in between. The CDR3 is 16 residues long. The chain's CDR3 is CASSPVTQILNEKLFF. In nucleotides, the CDR3 is TGTGCCAGCTCACCCGTAACGCAGATTCTTAATGAAAAACTGTTTTTT. Full variable domain (remainder filled in from reference TRBV18 and TRBJ1-4): NAGVMQNPRHLVRRRGQEARLRCSPMKGHSHVYWYRQLPEEGLKFMVYLQKENIIDESGMPKERFSAEFPKEGPSILRIQQVVRGDSAAYFCASSPVTQILNEKLFFGSGTQLSVL.

V is TRBV7-9 and J is TRBJ2-5, with 9 nucleotides matching TRBD1. CDR1 and CDR2 (germline): SEHNR, FQNEAQ (reference sequence). Trimming cost V 5 bases and J 0 bases; bases outside gene matches: 7. The CDR3 contains 16 residues. The CDR3 DNA reads TGTGCCAGCAGCCCCGGGACAGGGACACACCAAGAGACCCAGTACTTC. Protein product: CASSPGTGTHQETQYF.

The rearrangement links TRBV6-6 to TRBJ1-2, with D perhaps matching TRBD1 (5 bases). The CDR3 length is 13 residues. Germline assignment: CDR1 MNHNY and CDR2 SVGAGI (reference sequence). V shed 6 bases and J shed 8 bases, with 16 bases lying between them. The chain's CDR3 is CASRGRGRYGYTF. In nucleotides, the CDR3 is TGTGCCAGCAGGGGGCGGGGACGGTACGGCTACACCTTC.

CDR3 sequence: CASSLAANTEAFF. The CDR3 region has the DNA TGTGCCAGCAGCTTAGCAGCGAACACTGAAGCTTTCTTT. The V call is TRBV7-9, the J call TRBJ1-1, with D unclear. This CDR3 comprises 13 residues. V was clipped by 0 bases and J by 1 base, with 3 bases between them. Germline V CDR1 and CDR2: SEHNR, FQNEAQ (reference sequence).

The V and J genes are TRBV28 and TRBJ1-2; D not resolved. Between the trimmed V and J ends, which lost 5 bases and 3 bases, there was a span of 22 bases. This CDR3 has 17 amino acids. Germline assignment: CDR1 MDHEN and CDR2 SYDVKM. This CDR3 reads CASSPPGQALLDYGYTF. In DNA form, the CDR3 reads TGTGCCAGCAGTCCCCCCGGGCAGGCCCTCTTGGACTATGGCTACACCTTC.

Comment on this clone: Distinct nucleotide sequences in the sample also encode this CDR3. This chain uses TRBV5-1 with TRBJ1-2; D perhaps matches TRBD1 (5 bases). The germline CDR1 and CDR2 sequences are SGHRS and YFSETQ. V lost 1 base and J 8 bases, leaving 6 bases between the germline ends. This CDR3 spans 11 amino acids. The CDR3 DNA is TGCGCCAGCAGCTTGTCAGGGGGCTACACCTTC. Translation: CASSLSGGYTF. The full variable domain, with the rest looked up from reference TRBV5-1 and TRBJ1-2, is KAGVTQTPRYLIKTRGQQVTLSCSPISGHRSVSWYQQTPGQGLQFLFEYFSETQRNKGNFPGRFSGRQFSNSRSEMNVSTLELGDSALYLCASSLSGGYTFGSGTRLTVV.

The chain has TRBV2 and TRBJ2-5; the D gene is possibly TRBD1 (6 bases). The CDR3 is made up of 15 amino acids. V lost 3 bases to trimming and J lost 4 bases, with 15 bases between them. Germline CDR1 SNHLY, CDR2 FYNNEI. The DNA for the CDR3 is TGTGCCAGCAGTGAGGCTCAGGGGCAGCCAGAGACCCAGTACTTC. This codes for CASSEAQGQPETQYF.

The genes are TRBV5-1 and TRBJ1-2; possibly TRBD1 for D (5 bases). Per germline, CDR1 SGHRS and CDR2 YFSETQ. The V end lost 0 bases, the J end lost 2 bases, and 8 bases lay between the germline ends. The CDR3 loop spans 14 amino acids. In DNA, the CDR3 is TGCGCCAGCAGCTTGGAAGCAGGGAACTATGGCTACACCTTC. The encoded protein is CASSLEAGNYGYTF.

This chain uses TRBV28 with TRBJ1-5; D possibly corresponds to TRBD1 (5 bases). Trimming left V 6 bases short and J 5 bases short, with 8 bases between. Germline CDR1 MDHEN, CDR2 SYDVKM. The CDR3 consists of 12 residues. CDR3 in amino acids: CASSQGDQPQHF. CDR3 bases: TGTGCCAGCAGCCAAGGGGATCAGCCCCAGCATTTT.

This chain joins TRBV5-1 and TRBJ2-2, with TRBD1 matching over 8 bases. Looked up from germline, CDR1 is SGHRS and CDR2 is YFSETQ. The CDR3 runs to 15 residues. V trimming: 8 bases; J trimming: 1 base; junction bases outside the gene matches: 7. The CDR3 region has the DNA TGCGCCAGTTCGGTAGGACAGGGGAACACCGGGGAGCTGTTTTTT. Its protein product is CASSVGQGNTGELFF. The entire variable domain, with the rest obtained from reference TRBV5-1 and TRBJ2-2, is as follows: KAGVTQTPRYLIKTRGQQVTLSCSPISGHRSVSWYQQTPGQGLQFLFEYFSETQRNKGNFPGRFSGRQFSNSRSEMNVSTLELGDSALYLCASSVGQGNTGELFFGEGSRLTVL.

The chain is built from TRBV5-1 and TRBJ2-2, with D possibly matching TRBD2 (5 bases). This CDR3 region has 16 residues. The V and J ends lost 0 bases and 2 bases respectively, with 11 bases between them. The germline CDR1 and CDR2 sequences are SGHRS and YFSETQ. The CDR3 bases are TGCGCCAGCAGCTTGGCACGGGGTTCCAACACCGGGGAGCTGTTTTTT. As protein: CASSLARGSNTGELFF.

The chain couples TRBV28 to TRBJ2-1; perhaps TRBD1 as D (6 bases). This CDR3 region has 15 residues. Germline V gene lookup returns CDR1 MDHEN and CDR2 SYDVKM. Trimming pared 2 bases from V and 7 bases from J, leaving 15 bases between. CDR3 region: CASSLVSGESNEQFF. The CDR3 DNA is TGTGCCAGCAGTTTAGTTTCAGGGGAGAGTAATGAGCAGTTCTTC.

V gene TRBV7-9 combines with J gene TRBJ1-2; no definite D call. CDR3 length: 14 amino acids. V lost 1 base and J 7 bases, leaving 13 bases between the germline ends. Per germline, CDR1 SEHNR and CDR2 FQNEAQ (reference sequence). The CDR3 coding sequence is TGTGCCAGCAGCTTAGAATCAGGATTTGGTGGCTACACCTTC. Its protein product is CASSLESGFGGYTF.

The J gene is TRBJ1-1, the V gene TRBV7-9; no firm D call. The germline V gene encodes CDR1 SEHNR and CDR2 FQNEAQ (reference sequence). The CDR3 contains 12 residues. Trimming shortened V by 2 bases and J by 3 bases, and 4 bases separated the two germline ends. The CDR3 DNA follows: TGTGCCAGCAGCTTAACAGACACTGAAGCTTTCTTT. This gives the protein CASSLTDTEAFF.